One sample yielded the 9 T cell receptor beta chains listed below, sequenced in a study of CXCR3-negative and CXCR3-positive naive CD8 T cells. Whole-study results and caveats: CXCR3-negative naive cells had less hydrophobic TRB CDR3s than did CXCR3-positive naive cells.

Their antigen targets remain unknown. UMI-labeled 5' RACE yielded the TRB cDNA libraries. TCRdb processed the 5' RACE reads again and assigns one entry to each CDR3 protein, with no DNA. The record lists approximately 59,000 distinct CDR3 sequences, of which the ten most abundant hold approximately 0.76%. The sequenced material came from naive CXCR3+ CD8+ T cells from blood. Documented subset: CD45RO-CCR7+CD27+CD95- naive CD8+ T cells expressing CXCR3 (TNR3+). The receptors stem from a human donor in good health. Some clones in this sample may be carry-over from other donors' samples.

The CDR3 loop is CASSQPLSRLGYGYTF. The chain is built from TRBV3-1 and TRBJ1-2. Looked up from germline, CDR1 is LGHDT and CDR2 is YNNKEL (reference sequence). The length of the CDR3 is 16 residues.

V and J are TRBV4-3 and TRBJ1-5. This CDR3 spans 12 amino acids. Germline lookup yields CDR1 LGHNA and CDR2 YSLEER. CDR3 in amino acids: CASSQDWGPQHF.

This chain joins TRBV4-1 and TRBJ2-5; TCRdb indicates TRBD2, and absent DNA this call remains unverified. CDR3 length: 17 amino acids. CDR1 is MGHRA, CDR2 YSYEKL, per germline. This chain's CDR3 is CASRPGTSGGYQETQYF.

The chain is built from TRBV12-3 or TRBV12-4 and TRBJ2-3; without DNA, the TCRdb call of TRBD2 cannot be checked. CDR3 length: 16 amino acids. CDR3 in amino acids: CASSSMTPYGTDTQYF.

The chain recombines TRBV15 with TRBJ1-5; TCRdb reports TRBD1, a call that lacks DNA to check it against. The CDR3 sequence is 14 residues long. Germline V gene data show CDR1 as LNHNV and CDR2 as YYDKDF (reference sequence). The CDR3 here is CATSSTGSNQPQHF. Looking up the rest from reference TRBV15 and TRBJ1-5 gives the full variable domain: DAMVIQNPRYQVTQFGKPVTLSCSQTLNHNVMYWYQQKSSQAPKLLFHYYDKDFNNEADTPDNFQSRRPNTSFCFLDIRSPGLGDTAMYLCATSSTGSNQPQHFGDGTRLSIL.

This sequence joins TRBV12-3 or TRBV12-4 and TRBJ2-5; TCRdb outputs TRBD2, but without DNA this stays unchecked. CDR3 size: 15 residues. CDR3 amino acids: CASSQGLALQETQYF.

The chain has TRBV28 and TRBJ1-5; the D call from TCRdb, TRBD1, cannot be confirmed without DNA. The length of the CDR3 is 15 residues. Germline V gene lookup returns CDR1 MDHEN and CDR2 SYDVKM. The CDR3 sequence: CASKPLGYSNQPQHF. Full variable domain (outside the CDR3, taken from reference TRBV28 and TRBJ1-5): DVKVTQSSRYLVKRTGEKVFLECVQDMDHENMFWYRQDPGLGLRLIYFSYDVKMKEKGDIPEGYSVSREKKERFSLILESASTNQTSMYLCASKPLGYSNQPQHFGDGTRLSIL.

The chain links TRBV29-1 to TRBJ2-5; TCRdb selects TRBD2, and the lack of DNA leaves this call unchecked. The CDR3 spans 11 residues. Germline CDR1 and CDR2: SQVTM and ANQGSEA. The CDR3 here is CSVGAWETQYF.

The chain has TRBV27 and TRBJ2-7; the D call from TCRdb, TRBD1, cannot be confirmed without DNA. This CDR3 region has 15 residues. Germline V gene sequence: CDR1 MNHEY, CDR2 SMNVEV (reference sequence). The chain's CDR3 is CASSFGGSSSYEQYF.